The 27 T cell receptor beta chains given below trace back to one sample, sequenced in a study of T cell responses to AZD1222 COVID-19 vaccine. Repertoires were generated with immunoSEQ multiplex PCR, while TCRdb's copy carries only in-frame clones and drops some. Among 150,000 to 200,000 clones, almost 95% were seen once, and the ten largest hold approximately 9.6%. Sequences were derived from peripheral blood, sampled on day 0 of AZD1222 vaccination. These TCRs come from an adult in good health.

The CDR3 sequence: CASSQGAGAFF. The CDR3 DNA follows: TGTGCCAGCAGCCAGGGGGCGGGGGCTTTCTTT. This chain joins TRBV3-1 (or the pseudogene TRBV3-2) and TRBJ1-1; D might be TRBD1 (6 bases). Germline-derived CDR1 and CDR2 are LGHDT and YNNKEL (reference sequence). V lost 3 bases and J 11 bases, leaving 10 bases between the germline ends. The CDR3 extends over 11 amino acids.

The CDR3 is CASNVDIAKNIQYF. CDR3 in DNA: TGTGCCAGCAATGTGGATATAGCCAAAAACATTCAGTACTTC. The rearrangement joins TRBV2 to TRBJ2-4; D is ambiguous. The CDR3 covers 14 residues. The V gene's germline CDR1 is SNHLY and CDR2 FYNNEI. Deletions cut 7 bases from V and 0 bases from J, with 10 bases between.

The V and J genes are TRBV7-9 and TRBJ2-1; the D gene is possibly TRBD2 (5 bases). This CDR3 comprises 12 residues. Trimming stripped 1 base from V and 7 bases from J, with 5 bases between. CDR1 and CDR2 from the germline V gene are SEHNR and FQNEAQ (reference sequence). CDR3 coding DNA: TGTGCCAGCAGCTTAGAGCGGAATGAGCAGTTCTTC. Protein: CASSLERNEQFF. Combining the CDR3 with reference TRBV7-9 and TRBJ2-1 gives the whole variable domain DTGVSQNPRHKITKRGQNVTFRCDPISEHNRLYWYRQTLGQGPEFLTYFQNEAQLEKSRLLSDRFSAERPKGSFSTLEIQRTEQGDSAMYLCASSLERNEQFFGPGTRLTVL.

This sequence joins TRBV5-4 and TRBJ2-7; the D is unclear. The germline V gene has CDR1 SGHNT and CDR2 YYREEE (reference sequence). The CDR3 spans 14 residues. With 5 bases removed from V and 0 bases from J, the gap between germline ends came to 12 bases. The CDR3: CASSFGPHSYEQYF. CDR3 sequence (DNA): TGTGCCAGCAGTTTTGGGCCCCACTCCTACGAGCAGTACTTC.

The chain carries TRBV19 and TRBJ2-2; D uncertain. The CDR3 extends over 14 amino acids. Between the trimmed V and J ends, which lost 1 base and 0 bases, there was a span of 3 bases. The germline CDR1 and CDR2 sequences are LNHDA and SQIVND (reference sequence). The CDR3 loop is CASSIVANTGELFF. DNA for the CDR3: TGTGCCAGTAGTATAGTAGCGAACACCGGGGAGCTGTTTTTT.

The chain uses TRBV10-2 and TRBJ2-3; the D is unclear. The CDR3 totals 14 residues. CDR1 is WSHSY, CDR2 SAAADI, per germline. V lost 6 bases, J lost 1 base, and 11 bases lay in between. The CDR3 spells CASSPFLRTDTQYF. CDR3 nucleotide sequence: TGCGCCAGCAGCCCATTCCTCCGCACAGATACGCAGTATTTT.

CDR3 DNA: TGTGCCAGCAGCGCGACCGGGACAGCCTACGAGCAGTACTTC. Encoded protein: CASSATGTAYEQYF. This rearrangement joins TRBV9 to TRBJ2-7; 7 bases map to TRBD1. The CDR3 loop spans 14 amino acids. Germline-derived CDR1 and CDR2 are SGDLS and YYNGEE. V gave up 3 bases and J gave up 2 bases; unmatched junction bases: 5.

This chain links TRBV9 with TRBJ1-2; TRBD1 matches at 10 bases. The junction had 10 bases not matched to a gene; V was cut back by 4 bases and J by 4 bases. The CDR3 runs 16 residues. Per the germline V gene, CDR1 is SGDLS and CDR2 is YYNGEE. CDR3 sequence reads: CASSPPSGDRGYGYTF. CDR3 DNA sequence: TGTGCCAGCAGCCCCCCATCAGGGGACAGGGGCTATGGCTACACCTTC.

V usage is TRBV20-1 and J usage is TRBJ2-5; D not certain. Germline V gives CDR1 DFQATT, CDR2 SNEGSKA (reference sequence). V was cut by 7 bases and J by 4 bases, with 10 bases left in between. There are 11 residues in the CDR3. The CDR3 nucleotides read TGCAGTGTGCCTAGGCGAGAGACCCAGTACTTC. It translates to CSVPRRETQYF.

The rearrangement uses TRBV25-1 and TRBJ1-1; TRBD1 might be the D (6 bases). The germline CDR1 and CDR2 sequences are MGHDK and SYGVNS. CDR3 length equals 13 residues. V gave up 4 bases and J gave up 3 bases, with 9 bases separating them. CDR3: CASSAGQHTEAFF. The CDR3 nucleotides are TGTGCCAGCAGTGCAGGACAGCACACTGAAGCTTTCTTT.

The J gene is TRBJ1-4, the V gene TRBV27; tentative D call: TRBD1 (6 bases). Trimming stripped 6 bases from V and 6 bases from J, with 14 bases between. Per germline, CDR1 MNHEY and CDR2 SMNVEV (reference sequence). CDR3 length: 14 amino acids. CDR3: CASSPQGRHEKLFF. Here the CDR3 DNA reads TGTGCCAGCAGCCCACAGGGCCGGCATGAAAAACTGTTTTTT.

The J gene is TRBJ2-7, the V gene TRBV2; D is unclear. V gave up 1 base and J gave up 5 bases, with 6 bases separating them. Germline V lookup: CDR1 SNHLY, CDR2 FYNNEI. This CDR3 comprises 12 residues. CDR3 nucleotides: TGTGCCAGCAGTGAAGGGGAAGACGAGCAGTACTTC. Translating gives CASSEGEDEQYF. Using reference TRBV2 and TRBJ2-7 for the parts outside the CDR3, the full variable domain is EPEVTQTPSHQVTQMGQEVILRCVPISNHLYFYWYRQILGQKVEFLVSFYNNEISEKSEIFDDQFSVERPDGSNFTLKIRSTKLEDSAMYFCASSEGEDEQYFGPGTRLTVT.

This sequence joins TRBV6-5 and TRBJ2-7; 9 bases align to TRBD2. This CDR3 region has 13 residues. Per the germline V gene, CDR1 is MNHEY and CDR2 is SVGAGI. V lost 2 bases, J lost 7 bases, and 3 bases stayed unmatched. The CDR3 nucleotides are TGTGCCAGCAGTTACCTAGCGGGAAGGGAGCAGTACTTC. This sequence encodes CASSYLAGREQYF.

The rearrangement links TRBV2 to TRBJ2-2; maybe TRBD1 (6 bases). Trimming stripped 6 bases from V and 3 bases from J, with 14 bases between. Germline V lookup: CDR1 SNHLY, CDR2 FYNNEI. The CDR3 runs to 15 residues. In nucleotides, the CDR3 is TGTGCCAGCAGATCAGGGGCGCGTGACACCGGGGAGCTGTTTTTT. This translates into CASRSGARDTGELFF. Based on the CDR3 plus reference TRBV2 and TRBJ2-2, the full variable domain is EPEVTQTPSHQVTQMGQEVILRCVPISNHLYFYWYRQILGQKVEFLVSFYNNEISEKSEIFDDQFSVERPDGSNFTLKIRSTKLEDSAMYFCASRSGARDTGELFFGEGSRLTVL.

This chain connects TRBV5-1 to TRBJ2-2; a weak D match, TRBD1 (5 bases). Germline V gene data show CDR1 as SGHRS and CDR2 as YFSETQ. This CDR3 comprises 15 residues. The V gene lost 2 bases and the J gene lost 1 base, with 9 bases spanning the gap. The CDR3 region has the DNA TGCGCCAGCAGCTTTGACACAGGGAACACCGGGGAGCTGTTTTTT. This gives the protein CASSFDTGNTGELFF.

The chain uses TRBV6-1 and TRBJ2-7, with TRBD2 matching 9 bases. The ends lost 2 bases at V and 10 bases at J; junction bases unmatched: 12. Germline-derived CDR1 and CDR2 are MNHNS and SASEGT. This CDR3 comprises 15 residues. CDR3 region: CASSELAGLPNRQYF. CDR3 DNA sequence: TGTGCCAGCAGTGAACTAGCGGGACTGCCGAATCGACAGTACTTC.

The rearrangement uses TRBV5-5 and TRBJ1-2, with no clear D. Germline V gene sequence: CDR1 SGHKS, CDR2 YYEKEE (reference sequence). V was shortened by 0 bases and J by 2 bases, with 17 bases between the two germline ends. The CDR3 is made up of 17 amino acids. DNA of the CDR3: TGTGCCAGCAGCTTGGTTCTTACCACCGACCGGAACTATGGCTACACCTTC. Protein sequence: CASSLVLTTDRNYGYTF.

This clone came up a few times. The chain couples TRBV3-1 (or the pseudogene TRBV3-2) to TRBJ2-2, with unresolved D. The CDR3 sequence is 18 residues long. Germline V CDR1 and CDR2: LGHDT, YNNKEL (reference sequence). Trimming left V 4 bases short and J 6 bases short, with 24 bases between. The CDR3 region has the DNA TGTGCCAGCAGCCTAGAGGCGCGGACCCTACTTAGGGCCGGGGAGCTGTTTTTT. It translates to CASSLEARTLLRAGELFF.

V and J are TRBV5-4 and TRBJ2-3; TRBD2 agrees at 11 bases. From germline, CDR1 is SGHNT and CDR2 YYREEE (reference sequence). The CDR3 has 16 residues. Losses at the gene ends were 4 bases for V and 2 bases for J; bases not matched to a gene: 6. CDR3 coding DNA: TGTGCCAGCAGCCGCGCGGGACTAGCGGCCACAGATACGCAGTATTTT. Translated, it gives CASSRAGLAATDTQYF.

V is TRBV19 and J is TRBJ2-7; either TRBD1 or TRBD2 may fit D (5 bases each). CDR1 LNHDA and CDR2 SQIVND come from the germline V gene (reference sequence). The CDR3 runs 15 residues. Trimming shortened V by 7 bases and J by 0 bases, and 16 bases separated the two germline ends. The CDR3 coding sequence is TGTGCCAGTAACCAGGGACCGTCGAGCTCCTACGAGCAGTACTTC. As protein: CASNQGPSSSYEQYF.

The sample holds one count of this clone. J is TRBJ2-2 and V is TRBV4-1; 7 bases agree with TRBD2. Germline trimming cut 2 bases from V and 1 base from J; bases unmatched to any gene: 10. Germline V gives CDR1 MGHRA, CDR2 YSYEKL. The CDR3 is made up of 18 amino acids. For the CDR3, the DNA is TGCGCCAGCAGCCAACGTCTGGGAGGGACTTTGAACACCGGGGAGCTGTTTTTT. Amino acids: CASSQRLGGTLNTGELFF.

In nucleotides, the CDR3 is TGTGCCAGCAGTTTATCTGGGGCATGGGGCTACACCTTC. Translating it yields CASSLSGAWGYTF. The chain couples TRBV28 to TRBJ1-2, with D perhaps matching TRBD1 (5 bases). V lost 1 base and J 8 bases, leaving 11 bases between the germline ends. Germline CDR1 MDHEN, CDR2 SYDVKM. The CDR3 loop spans 13 amino acids.

The chain is built from TRBV7-6 and TRBJ1-2, with a weak D call TRBD1 (5 bases). Germline loops: CDR1 SGHVS, CDR2 FNYEAQ. The germline V and J ends were trimmed by 5 bases and 8 bases, with 12 bases remaining between them. The CDR3 is 12 amino acids. The CDR3 bases are TGTGCCAGCAGCCCCGACAGTCGCGGCTACACCTTC. Its translation is CASSPDSRGYTF.

The V gene is TRBV28, the J gene TRBJ2-5; D tentatively fits TRBD1 or TRBD2 (5 bases each). Trimming removed 4 bases from V and 5 bases from J, with 14 bases in between. The V gene's germline CDR1 is MDHEN and CDR2 SYDVKM. CDR3 length: 14 amino acids. The CDR3 sequence is CASSWTGLGETQYF. The CDR3, as DNA: TGTGCCAGCAGTTGGACGGGGCTGGGGGAGACCCAGTACTTC.

The chain is built from TRBV25-1 and TRBJ2-3, with D unclear. The germline V gene encodes CDR1 MGHDK and CDR2 SYGVNS. The CDR3 sequence is 14 residues long. V lost 0 bases and J lost 2, with 6 bases in between. The CDR3 sequence is CASSEYAFTDTQYF. The CDR3 bases are TGTGCCAGCAGTGAATATGCCTTCACAGATACGCAGTATTTT.

The chain recombines TRBV7-9 with TRBJ1-5, with TRBD1 as a possible D gene (5 bases). This CDR3 region has 14 residues. The germline CDR1 and CDR2 sequences are SEHNR and FQNEAQ (reference sequence). V was clipped by 1 base and J by 7 bases, with 11 bases between them. The CDR3 DNA reads as TGTGCCAGCAGCTTAGGGGTCGGGGACCAGCCCCAGCATTTT. This encodes CASSLGVGDQPQHF.

The chain combines TRBV4-1 with TRBJ1-6; D is ambiguous. CDR1 and CDR2 from the germline V gene are MGHRA and YSYEKL. With 2 bases removed from V and 8 bases from J, the gap between germline ends came to 7 bases. The CDR3 runs to 13 residues. The CDR3 DNA sequence: TGCGCCAGCAGCCAACAGGATGATTCACCCCTCCACTTT. This gives the protein CASSQQDDSPLHF.